The present T cell receptor beta chain was sequenced within a study of monozygotic twins with cystic fibrosis. With regard to this clone: Its antigen is undetermined.

Between the trimmed V and J ends, which lost 3 bases and 1 base, there was a span of 6 bases. The CDR3 spans 13 residues. CDR1 is SGHVS and CDR2 is FNYEAQ in the germline V gene. Study-level points and caveats: Low clonality (median about 0.0095) suggested a mostly naive repertoire. No link emerged between shared CDR3 counts and age, concordance or severity. V usage most resembled the co-twin in 13 of 16 pairs.

Libraries were prepared by immunoSEQ multiplex PCR; TCRdb keeps only in-frame clonotypes and omits some of them. The sample shows roughly 20,000 clones, approximately 96% of them seen only once. The chain employs TRBV7-6 and TRBJ1-1; no firm D call. The TCR sequence derives from a woman aged 25 to 45 with cystic fibrosis. Sequenced material: blood. In DNA, the CDR3 is TGTGCCAGCAGCTTGACACAGAACACTGAAGCTTTCTTT. Residues: CASSLTQNTEAFF.